This T cell receptor beta chain was found in a study of T cells in Graves' hyperthyroidism and ophthalmopathy. There were TCR beta CDR3 regions amplified from RNA transcripts. TCR CDR3 regions were first amplified by RT-PCR with HTBI primers. TCRdb used MiXCR to reprocess the multiplex PCR reads, holding one entry per CDR3 protein. The repertoire holds 480,000 or so distinct CDR3 sequences, with 40% to 55% as singletons. A word on this clonotype: Its antigen is unidentified.

Whole-study findings and limits: From stable hyperthyroidism, ophthalmopathy was separated by a 13 V-J model. Expanded thyroid clonotypes (above 0.001) were mostly also found in blood. With a median lead of 6.5 months before onset, the model predicted ophthalmopathy.

Material for sequencing was peripheral blood or thyroid tissue (not recorded which). The sequence was collected from an adult woman with Graves' disease, either hyperthyroidism or ophthalmopathy (not recorded which).

In DNA, the CDR3 is TGTGCCAGCAGCTCACTAGCGGGAGCAGATACGCAGTATTTT. It codes for CASSSLAGADTQYF. The genes are TRBV9 and TRBJ2-3; 11 bases are shared with TRBD2. The CDR3 consists of 14 residues. Germline trimming cut 4 bases from V and 4 bases from J; bases unmatched to any gene: 2. Germline V gene data show CDR1 as SGDLS and CDR2 as YYNGEE.